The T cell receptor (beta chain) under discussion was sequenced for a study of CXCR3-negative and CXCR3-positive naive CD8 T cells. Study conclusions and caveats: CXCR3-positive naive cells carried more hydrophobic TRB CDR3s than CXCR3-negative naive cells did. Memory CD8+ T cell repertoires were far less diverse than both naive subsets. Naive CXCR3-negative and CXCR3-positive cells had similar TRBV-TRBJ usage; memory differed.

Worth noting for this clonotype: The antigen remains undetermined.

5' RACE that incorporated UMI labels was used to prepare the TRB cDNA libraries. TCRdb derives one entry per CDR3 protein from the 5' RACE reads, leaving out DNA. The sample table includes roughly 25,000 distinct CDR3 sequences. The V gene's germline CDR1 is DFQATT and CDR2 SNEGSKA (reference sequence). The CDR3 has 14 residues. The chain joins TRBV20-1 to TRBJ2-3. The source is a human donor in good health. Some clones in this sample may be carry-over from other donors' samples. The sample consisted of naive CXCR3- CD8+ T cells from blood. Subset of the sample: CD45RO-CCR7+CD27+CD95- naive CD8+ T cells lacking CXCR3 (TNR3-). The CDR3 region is CSASQEDFTDTQYF.